This T cell receptor (beta chain) was captured by sequencing in a study of cytomegalovirus exposure and HLA in healthy donors. Looked up from germline, CDR1 is SQVTM and CDR2 is ANQGSEA. This CDR3 has 14 amino acids. V gave up 4 bases and J gave up 1 base, with 10 bases separating them. PCR involved 60 Vbeta and 13 Jbeta primers. Data came from immunoSEQ multiplex PCR; TCRdb stores just in-frame clones and leaves some out. The repertoire has about 190,000 clones, approximately 81% of them found once; the top ten carry around 1.9%. This clone was seen more than once but under ten times. The sequence was obtained from a woman between 18 and 30 years old in good health and CMV-seropositive. J is TRBJ2-2 and V is TRBV29-1; TRBD2 might be the D (6 bases). Sequenced sample: PBMCs. The CDR3 sequence: CSVVLAMNTGELFF. CDR3 coding DNA: TGCAGCGTTGTACTAGCTATGAACACCGGGGAGCTGTTTTTT.